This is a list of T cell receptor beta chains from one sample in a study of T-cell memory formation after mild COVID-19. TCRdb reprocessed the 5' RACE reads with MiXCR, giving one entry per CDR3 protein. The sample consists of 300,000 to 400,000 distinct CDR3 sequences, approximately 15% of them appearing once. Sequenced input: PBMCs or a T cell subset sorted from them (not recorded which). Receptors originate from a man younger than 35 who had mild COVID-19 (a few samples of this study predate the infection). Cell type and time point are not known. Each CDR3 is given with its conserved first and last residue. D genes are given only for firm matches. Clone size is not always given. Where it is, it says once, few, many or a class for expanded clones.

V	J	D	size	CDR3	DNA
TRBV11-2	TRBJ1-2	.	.	CASSLDLDGYTF	TGTGCCAGCAGCTTAGATCTTGATGGCTACACCTTC
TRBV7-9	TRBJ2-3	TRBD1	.	CASSPGQGRNTQYF	TGTGCCAGCAGCCCGGGACAGGGTCGGAATACGCAGTATTTT
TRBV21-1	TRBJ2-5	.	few	CASSKEDRDRETQYF	TGTGCCAGCAGCAAAGAGGACAGAGATAGAGAGACCCAGTACTTC
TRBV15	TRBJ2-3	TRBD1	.	CATSRPGQSTDTQYF	TGTGCCACCAGCAGGCCGGGACAGAGCACAGATACGCAGTATTTT
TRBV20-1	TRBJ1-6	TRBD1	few	CSASAGQTLNSPLHF	TGCAGTGCTTCCGCGGGACAGACACTTAATTCACCCCTCCACTTT
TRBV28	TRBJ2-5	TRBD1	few	CASSSGTGPVGIQYF	TGTGCCAGCAGTTCTGGGACAGGCCCGGTGGGGATCCAGTACTTC
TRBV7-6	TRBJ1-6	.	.	CASSAGTEGNSPLHF	TGTGCCAGCAGCGCCGGGACGGAGGGTAATTCACCCCTCCACTTT
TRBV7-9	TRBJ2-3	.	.	CASSWLGRSTDTQYF	TGTGCCAGCAGCTGGCTCGGGCGGAGCACAGATACGCAGTATTTT
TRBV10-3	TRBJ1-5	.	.	CAISESGASDQPQHF	TGTGCCATCAGTGAGTCAGGGGCCTCGGATCAGCCCCAGCATTTT
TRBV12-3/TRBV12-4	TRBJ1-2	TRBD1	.	CASPDTGDGYTF	TGTGCCAGCCCTGACACAGGGGATGGCTACACCTTC
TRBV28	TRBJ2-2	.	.	CASTRQGGVYTGELFF	TGTGCCAGCACCCGCCAGGGCGGTGTTTACACCGGGGAGCTGTTTTTT
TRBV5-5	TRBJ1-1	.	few	CASSLRGQLDLGAFF	TGTGCCAGCAGCTTAAGGGGACAACTTGATCTAGGAGCTTTCTTT
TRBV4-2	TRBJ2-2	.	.	CASSPPRTNTGELFF	TGTGCCAGCAGCCCACCTCGGACCAACACCGGGGAGCTGTTTTTT
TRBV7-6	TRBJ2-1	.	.	CASSLAARYNEQFF	TGTGCCAGCAGCTTAGCCGCCCGCTACAATGAGCAGTTCTTC
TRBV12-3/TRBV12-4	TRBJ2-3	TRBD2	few	CASARGGRDTQYF	TGTGCCAGCGCGCGGGGGGGCCGGGATACGCAGTATTTT
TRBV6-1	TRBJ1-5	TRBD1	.	CASSDAIQGWDQPQHF	TGTGCCAGCAGTGATGCAATACAGGGGTGGGATCAGCCCCAGCATTTT
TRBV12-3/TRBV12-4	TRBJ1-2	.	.	CASSYGASYGYTF	TGTGCCAGCAGTTACGGGGCGTCCTATGGCTACACCTTC
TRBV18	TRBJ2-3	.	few	CASSASHHTDTQYF	TGTGCCAGCTCGGCCAGCCACCACACAGATACGCAGTATTTT
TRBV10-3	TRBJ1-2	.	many	CAIRAADANYGYTF	TGTGCCATCCGAGCGGCAGACGCTAACTATGGCTACACCTTC
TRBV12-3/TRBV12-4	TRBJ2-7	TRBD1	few	CASRLGQGYMDEQYF	TGTGCCAGCAGATTAGGACAGGGATATATGGACGAGCAGTACTTC
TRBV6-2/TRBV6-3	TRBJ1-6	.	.	CASSFTSGTPFHF	TGTGCCAGCAGTTTCACTTCCGGGACACCCTTCCACTTT
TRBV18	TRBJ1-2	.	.	CASSPHNYGYTF	TGTGCCAGCTCACCTCACAACTATGGCTACACCTTC
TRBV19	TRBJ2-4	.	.	CASSSDRLIQYF	TGTGCCAGTAGTTCCGACCGCTTGATTCAGTACTTC
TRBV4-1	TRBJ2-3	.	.	CASSQDTDGISTDTQYF	TGCGCCAGCAGCCAAGATACGGACGGGATTAGCACAGATACGCAGTATTTT
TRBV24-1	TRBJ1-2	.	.	CATSDFGGDKHGYTF	TGTGCCACCAGTGATTTCGGGGGGGACAAGCATGGCTACACCTTC
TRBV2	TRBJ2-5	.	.	CASTLDGFQETQYF	TGTGCCAGCACTCTGGACGGGTTCCAAGAGACCCAGTACTTC
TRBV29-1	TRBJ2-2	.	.	CSGGGNGELFF	TGCAGCGGTGGGGGTAACGGGGAGCTGTTTTTT
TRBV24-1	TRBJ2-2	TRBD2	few	CATSDRGLAGGLTGELFF	TGTGCCACCAGTGACCGGGGACTAGCGGGGGGACTGACCGGGGAGCTGTTTTTT
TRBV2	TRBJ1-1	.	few	CASSEARDAFF	TGTGCCAGCAGTGAAGCCAGGGACGCTTTCTTT
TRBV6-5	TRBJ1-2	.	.	CASSRADYGYTF	TGTGCCAGCAGTAGGGCGGACTATGGCTACACCTTC
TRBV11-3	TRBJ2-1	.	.	CASSLREKPFNEQFF	TGTGCCAGCAGCTTGCGCGAGAAGCCTTTCAATGAGCAGTTCTTC
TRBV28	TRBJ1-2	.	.	CASRQTLNYGYTF	TGTGCCAGCCGACAGACCCTTAACTATGGCTACACCTTC
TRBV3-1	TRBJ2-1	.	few	CASSPFSLGGGDYNEQFF	TGTGCCAGCAGCCCCTTCTCCCTCGGAGGGGGGGATTACAATGAGCAGTTCTTC
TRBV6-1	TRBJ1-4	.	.	CASSDGFTGKLFF	TGTGCCAGCAGTGATGGCTTTACGGGCAAACTGTTTTTT
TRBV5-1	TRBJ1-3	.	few	CASNDGANSGNTIYF	TGCGCCAGCAATGACGGCGCCAACTCTGGAAACACCATATATTTT
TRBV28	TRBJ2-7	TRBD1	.	CASSHSDRNYEQYF	TGTGCCAGCAGCCATTCGGACAGGAACTACGAGCAGTACTTC
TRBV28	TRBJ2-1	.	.	CASRSIPGVGKQFF	TGTGCCAGCAGGAGCATTCCCGGGGTCGGGAAGCAGTTCTTC
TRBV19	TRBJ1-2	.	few	CASKEDYGYTF	TGTGCCAGTAAGGAGGATTATGGCTACACCTTC
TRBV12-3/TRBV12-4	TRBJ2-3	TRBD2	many	CASSLGLAGGSTDTQYF	TGTGCCAGCAGTTTAGGGCTAGCGGGGGGATCGACAGATACGCAGTATTTT
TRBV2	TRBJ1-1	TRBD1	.	CASTRQGNTEAFF	TGTGCCAGCACTAGACAGGGGAACACTGAAGCTTTCTTT
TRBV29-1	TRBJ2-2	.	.	CSVQGVGELFF	TGCAGCGTTCAAGGGGTCGGGGAGCTGTTTTTT
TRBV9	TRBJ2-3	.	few	CASSVVSTTDTQYF	TGTGCCAGCAGCGTAGTTTCGACGACAGATACGCAGTATTTT